Following are 5 T cell receptor beta chains from one sample sequenced in a study of CD8+ T cells in alopecia areata. Treatment given: oral pan-JAK inhibitor, 5-10 mg twice daily. Reverse transcribed after extraction, RNA yielded cDNA as the sequencing template. Libraries were prepared by immunoSEQ multiplex PCR; TCRdb keeps only in-frame clonotypes and omits some of them. The sample shows over 150,000 clones, about 53% of them seen only once. The specimen comprised CD8+ T cells sorted from blood, sampled at week 24, from a patient treated with tofacitinib. These receptors were obtained from a human donor with alopecia areata.

This clone was counted only a few times. The rearrangement joins TRBV29-1 to TRBJ2-1; possibly TRBD2 for D (6 bases). Germline CDR1 reads SQVTM; CDR2 reads ANQGSEA. Trimming cost V 5 bases and J 6 bases, with 14 bases left between them. The CDR3 extends over 13 amino acids. The CDR3 loop reads CSVIGAGSNEQFF. CDR3 coding DNA: TGCAGCGTTATTGGCGCGGGAAGCAATGAGCAGTTCTTC.

The chain joins TRBV29-1 to TRBJ2-1, with unresolved D. The CDR3 extends over 16 amino acids. V was shortened by 0 bases and J by 1 base, with 13 bases between the two germline ends. Germline V lookup: CDR1 SQVTM, CDR2 ANQGSEA. The CDR3 DNA reads as TGCAGCGTTGAAGATAGTAGCCATCGTTCCTACAATGAGCAGTTCTTC. Protein product: CSVEDSSHRSYNEQFF.

V usage is TRBV25-1 and J usage is TRBJ2-3, with 7 bases aligning to TRBD1. This CDR3 spans 13 amino acids. CDR1 and CDR2 (germline): MGHDK, SYGVNS. V lost 3 bases, J lost 5 bases, and 2 bases stayed unmatched. As DNA, the CDR3 is TGTGCCAGCAGTGATGCAGGGGGAGATACGCAGTATTTT. It codes for CASSDAGGDTQYF.

The chain carries TRBV6-5 and TRBJ2-3; a possible D gene is TRBD1 (6 bases). The CDR3 runs 15 residues. CDR1 MNHEY and CDR2 SVGAGI come from the germline V gene. Trimming stripped 6 bases from V and 2 bases from J, with 15 bases between. Here the CDR3 reads CASSPGVGNTDTQYF. The CDR3 DNA follows: TGTGCCAGCAGCCCAGGGGTTGGGAACACAGATACGCAGTATTTT.

V and J are TRBV2 and TRBJ2-3; weak D call: TRBD1 (5 bases). V dropped 1 base and J dropped 2 bases, with 10 bases sitting between them. The germline V gene encodes CDR1 SNHLY and CDR2 FYNNEI. The CDR3 is 15 residues long. The CDR3 nucleotides are TGTGCCAGCAGTGAAGGTGGGGCCCTCACAGATACGCAGTATTTT. Translated: CASSEGGALTDTQYF.